Below, 3 T cell receptor beta chains from the same sample are listed, as sequenced in a study of CD8+CD57+ T cells in acquired aplastic anemia. CD8+CD57+ cell expansion, shown by flow cytometry, had occurred in the patients selected for sequencing. The template for TCR beta VDJ and CDR3 sequence profiling was genomic DNA. TCRdb reanalysed the reads using MiXCR and keeps one entry per CDR3 protein. The sample carries about 40,000 distinct CDR3 sequences, 60% to 70% recorded once. Sequencing used sorted CD4+, CD8+, or CD8+CD57+ T cells (not recorded which) from PBMCs. The receptors were sampled from a human donor with aplastic anemia.

This clonotype showed up just a few times. The rearrangement uses TRBV7-8 and TRBJ2-5; D remains unclear. V was pared by 0 bases and J by 4 bases, with 3 bases between. The CDR3 contains 12 residues. CDR1 is SGHVS, CDR2 FQNEAQ, per germline. The chain's CDR3 is CASSLAGETQYF. CDR3 nucleotide sequence: TGTGCCAGCAGCTTAGCGGGAGAGACCCAGTACTTC.

J is TRBJ2-1 and V is TRBV15, with 7 bases identical to TRBD2. V dropped 0 bases and J dropped 8; count of bases not matched to a gene: 7. The CDR3 has 15 amino acids. Germline CDR1 and CDR2: LNHNV and YYDKDF (reference sequence). The chain's CDR3 is CATSREGPGGDEQFF. The CDR3 coding sequence is TGTGCCACCAGCAGAGAGGGGCCGGGAGGCGATGAGCAGTTCTTC.

This clonotype was found many times. One base away lies a much larger clone, so this may be a sequencing read error. V and J are TRBV10-1 and TRBJ1-1; D is uncertain. The CDR3 totals 15 residues. Germline lookup yields CDR1 WNHNN and CDR2 SYGVQD (reference sequence). Trimming removed 2 bases from V and 3 bases from J, with 13 bases in between. CDR3 DNA sequence: TGCGCCAGCAGTGAGCAGGAACACTTGGACACTGAAGCTTTCTTT. This translates into CASSEQEHLDTEAFF.